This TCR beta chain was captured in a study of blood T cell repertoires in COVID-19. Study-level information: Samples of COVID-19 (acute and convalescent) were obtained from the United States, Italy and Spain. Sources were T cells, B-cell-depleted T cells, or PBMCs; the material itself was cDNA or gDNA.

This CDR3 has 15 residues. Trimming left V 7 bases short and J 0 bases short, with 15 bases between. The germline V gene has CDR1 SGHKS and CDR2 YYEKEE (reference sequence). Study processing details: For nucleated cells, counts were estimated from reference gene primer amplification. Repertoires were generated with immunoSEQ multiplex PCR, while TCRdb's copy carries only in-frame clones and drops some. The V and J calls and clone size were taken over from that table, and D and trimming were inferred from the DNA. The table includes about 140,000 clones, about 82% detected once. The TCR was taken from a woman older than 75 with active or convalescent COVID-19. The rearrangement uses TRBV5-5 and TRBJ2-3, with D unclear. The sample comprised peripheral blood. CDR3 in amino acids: CASYIGDFSTDTQYF. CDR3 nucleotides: TGTGCCAGCTACATTGGAGACTTTAGCACAGATACGCAGTATTTT.